The 14 T cell receptor beta chains given below trace back to one sample, sequenced in a study of shared clonotypes between healthy human individuals. The repertoire was sequenced with immunoSEQ multiplex PCR; TCRdb's copy has only in-frame clones and lacks some. The sample has over a million clones, 98% to 99% seen once. The specimen sequenced was naive CD4+ T cells sorted from blood. Specified subset: CD45RA+ positively selected. The receptor source for this set is a young man in good health.

This chain links TRBV7-2 with TRBJ2-1, with a possible D match to TRBD2 (6 bases). The CDR3 extends over 16 amino acids. Trimming shortened V by 2 bases and J by 5 bases, and 16 bases separated the two germline ends. Germline V gene data show CDR1 as SGHTA and CDR2 as FQGNSA. The CDR3 nucleotides read TGTGCCAGCAGCTTATCCCCGGGACTGACTAACAATGAGCAGTTCTTC. It yields the protein CASSLSPGLTNNEQFF.

This chain joins TRBV6-1 and TRBJ2-5; D is undetermined. V lost 1 base, J lost 1 base, and 4 bases lay in between. CDR1 is MNHNS, CDR2 SASEGT, per germline. The CDR3 spans 13 residues. As DNA, the CDR3 is TGTGCCAGCAGTGAAGACAGCCAAGAGACCCAGTACTTC. As protein: CASSEDSQETQYF.

The V and J genes are TRBV11-2 and TRBJ2-7, with 8 bases that match TRBD1. The CDR3 sequence is 16 residues long. With V trimmed by 5 bases and J by 3 bases, 12 bases remained unmatched. The germline V gene has CDR1 SGHAT and CDR2 FQNNGV. CDR3 nucleotides: TGTGCCAGCAGCAGAGACCCCGGGACAGGATTCTACGAGCAGTACTTC. Translation gives CASSRDPGTGFYEQYF.

The chain has TRBV9 and TRBJ2-1; maybe TRBD1 (5 bases). V lost 3 bases and J lost 5, with 12 bases in between. Germline values: CDR1 SGDLS, CDR2 YYNGEE. The CDR3 has 14 amino acids. As DNA, the CDR3 is TGTGCCAGCAGCGCCTTCGACAGAGACAATGAGCAGTTCTTC. This sequence encodes CASSAFDRDNEQFF.

The V gene is TRBV7-2, the J gene TRBJ1-2; 7 bases fit TRBD1. With V trimmed by 5 bases and J by 6 bases, 6 bases remained unmatched. The CDR3 contains 13 residues. In germline, CDR1 is SGHTA, CDR2 FQGNSA. The chain's CDR3 is CASSPPGQDGYTF. The CDR3 DNA is TGTGCCAGCAGCCCACCCGGACAGGATGGCTACACCTTC.

The chain uses TRBV27 and TRBJ2-1, with D hard to call. The CDR3 contains 13 residues. V was shortened by 5 bases and J by 2 bases, with 7 bases between the two germline ends. CDR1 MNHEY and CDR2 SMNVEV come from the germline V gene (reference sequence). CDR3 sequence: CASSTPPYNEQFF. CDR3 bases: TGTGCCAGCAGTACCCCCCCCTACAATGAGCAGTTCTTC.

CDR3 residues: CASSVSPSSRVGNTEAFF. Written as DNA, the CDR3 is TGTGCCAGCAGCGTCAGCCCCTCGTCCAGGGTGGGGAACACTGAAGCTTTCTTT. The chain uses TRBV9 and TRBJ1-1; a weak D match, TRBD1 (5 bases). Germline loops: CDR1 SGDLS, CDR2 YYNGEE. V lost 2 bases to trimming and J lost 1 base, with 21 bases between them. The CDR3 is made up of 18 amino acids.

This sequence joins TRBV15 and TRBJ2-1; 7 bases are shared with TRBD2. The V and J ends lost 4 bases and 5 bases, in that order; junction bases with no gene match: 11. The germline CDR1 and CDR2 sequences are LNHNV and YYDKDF (reference sequence). This CDR3 region has 16 residues. CDR3: CATSKTLAGGNNEQFF. In nucleotides, the CDR3 is TGTGCCACCAGCAAGACCTTAGCGGGTGGTAACAATGAGCAGTTCTTC.

In the case of this clone: Other DNA sequences of this sample code for an identical CDR3. The chain combines TRBV5-5 with TRBJ2-5, with unresolved D. The V gene lost 0 bases and the J gene lost 5 bases, with 2 bases spanning the gap. This CDR3 has 11 residues. The germline gives CDR1 SGHKS, CDR2 YYEKEE (reference sequence). This CDR3 is CASSLVETQYF. DNA for the CDR3: TGTGCCAGCAGCTTGGTGGAGACCCAGTACTTC.

The CDR3 protein is CASGLVHGDTQYF. The DNA of the CDR3 is TGTGCTAGTGGTTTGGTACATGGAGATACGCAGTATTTT. This chain connects TRBV12-5 to TRBJ2-3, with D unresolved. Germline CDR1 is LGHNT and CDR2 is FRNRAP. Trimming took off 0 bases at V and 5 bases at J, with 6 bases between the two ends. The CDR3 length is 13 residues.

This chain uses TRBV7-2 with TRBJ1-3; D is unclear. V lost 4 bases, J lost 0 bases, and 16 bases lay in between. The CDR3 is made up of 17 amino acids. Germline V gene data show CDR1 as SGHTA and CDR2 as FQGNSA. The DNA of the CDR3 is TGTGCCAGCAGCTCAACCTGGACGTCTGGCTCTGGAAACACCATATATTTT. This codes for CASSSTWTSGSGNTIYF.

V usage is TRBV18 and J usage is TRBJ2-2; D is uncertain. The V gene's germline CDR1 is KGHSH and CDR2 LQKENI. The CDR3 has 12 amino acids. V was pared by 2 bases and J by 7 bases, with 5 bases between. CDR3 amino acids: CASSPMDGELFF. The CDR3 DNA sequence: TGTGCCAGCTCACCAATGGACGGGGAGCTGTTTTTT. The full variable domain, in which reference TRBV18 and TRBJ2-2 provide the parts outside the CDR3, is NAGVMQNPRHLVRRRGQEARLRCSPMKGHSHVYWYRQLPEEGLKFMVYLQKENIIDESGMPKERFSAEFPKEGPSILRIQQVVRGDSAAYFCASSPMDGELFFGEGSRLTVL.

V and J are TRBV28 and TRBJ1-4; no definite D call. V lost 6 bases and J 0 bases, leaving 11 bases between the germline ends. CDR1 is MDHEN and CDR2 is SYDVKM in the germline V gene. The CDR3 is made up of 15 amino acids. CDR3 loop: CASRKWRPTNEKLFF. The CDR3, as DNA: TGTGCCAGCAGAAAGTGGAGGCCAACTAATGAAAAACTGTTTTTT.

The rearrangement joins TRBV11-2 to TRBJ2-3; D not resolved. Germline V gene data show CDR1 as SGHAT and CDR2 as FQNNGV. CDR3 length equals 14 residues. The V and J ends lost 5 bases and 6 bases respectively, with 15 bases between them. As DNA, the CDR3 is TGTGCCAGCAGCCTCCTGATGTTAGCCGATACGCAGTATTTT. Protein product: CASSLLMLADTQYF.